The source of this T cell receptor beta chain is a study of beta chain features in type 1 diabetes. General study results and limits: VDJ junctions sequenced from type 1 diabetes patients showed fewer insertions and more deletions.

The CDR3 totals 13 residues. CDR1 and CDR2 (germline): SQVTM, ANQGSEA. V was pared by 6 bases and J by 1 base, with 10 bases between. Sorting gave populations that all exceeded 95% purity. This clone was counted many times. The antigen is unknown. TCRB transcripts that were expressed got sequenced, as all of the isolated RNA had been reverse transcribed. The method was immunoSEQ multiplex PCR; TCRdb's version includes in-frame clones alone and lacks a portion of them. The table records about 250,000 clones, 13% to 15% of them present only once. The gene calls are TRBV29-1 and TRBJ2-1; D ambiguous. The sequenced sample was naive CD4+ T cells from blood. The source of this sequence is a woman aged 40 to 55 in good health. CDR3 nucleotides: TGCAGCGTGCGGTCAGTTTCCTACAATGAGCAGTTCTTC. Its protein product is CSVRSVSYNEQFF.